The rows below give T cell receptor beta chains drawn from one sample of a study of Graves' ophthalmopathy and Graves' hyperthyroidism. Using its own MiXCR run on the multiplex PCR reads, TCRdb lists one record per CDR3 protein. Of around 1,000,000 distinct CDR3 sequences listed, about 40% are singletons. Material for sequencing was peripheral blood or thyroid tissue (not recorded which). These receptors were taken from an adult man with Graves' hyperthyroidism. The CDR3 runs from the conserved cysteine through the conserved F or W. A D gene is named only where the DNA matches it firmly. Some rows mark clone size as missing; the rest say once, few, many or name a class of expanded clone.

D	V	length	J	size	CDR3	DNA
TRBD1	TRBV19	15	TRBJ1-1	.	CASSIDRVSWPEAFF	TGTGCCAGTAGTATTGACAGGGTATCGTGGCCTGAAGCTTTCTTT
.	TRBV5-6	12	TRBJ1-2	.	CASSRMGSGYTF	TGTGCCAGCAGCCGAATGGGATCCGGCTACACCTTC
TRBD1	TRBV12-3/TRBV12-4	17	TRBJ2-2	.	CASSPQPGTVHTGELFF	TGTGCCAGCAGTCCCCAACCCGGGACAGTCCACACCGGGGAGCTGTTTTTT
.	TRBV20-1	15	TRBJ2-5	.	CSARDPDSGGETQYF	TGCAGTGCTAGAGATCCAGACTCCGGGGGAGAGACCCAGTACTTC
.	TRBV9	15	TRBJ1-2	once	CASSPDGRAVYGYTF	TGTGCCAGCAGCCCGGACGGGAGGGCAGTCTATGGCTACACCTTC
TRBD1	TRBV29-1	12	TRBJ2-7	.	CSVRDRGIRQYF	TGCAGCGTTAGGGACAGGGGAATTCGGCAGTACTTC
TRBD2	TRBV2	15	TRBJ2-7	many	CASRRTSGRVYEQYF	TGTGCCAGCAGACGGACTAGCGGGAGGGTTTACGAGCAGTACTTC
TRBD2	TRBV2	14	TRBJ2-5	many	CASLAGGPIETQYF	TGTGCCAGTCTAGCGGGGGGCCCCATAGAGACCCAGTACTTC
TRBD2	TRBV6-5	10	TRBJ2-7	many	CASGRDEQYF	TGTGCCAGCGGGAGGGACGAGCAGTACTTC
.	TRBV20-1	13	TRBJ1-2	.	CSATGAPSGGYTF	TGCAGTGCAACCGGGGCTCCCTCGGGAGGCTACACCTTC
TRBD2	TRBV2	16	TRBJ2-5	.	CASSETTSGGRETQYF	TGTGCCAGCAGTGAAACGACTAGCGGGGGGAGAGAGACCCAGTACTTC
TRBD1	TRBV5-1	14	TRBJ1-1	many	CASSSRTGNTEAFF	TGTGCCAGCAGCTCCAGGACAGGGAACACTGAAGCTTTCTTT
.	TRBV15	17	TRBJ1-5	many	CATSRDRVQLGYQPQHF	TGTGCCACCAGCAGAGATCGAGTACAGTTAGGGTATCAGCCCCAGCATTTT
.	TRBV7-9	17	TRBJ2-2	.	CASSVSLGGANTGELFF	TGTGCCAGCAGCGTAAGCCTCGGGGGAGCGAACACCGGGGAGCTGTTTTTT
TRBD1	TRBV4-3	14	TRBJ1-4	many	CASSQSGQEEKLFF	TGCGCCAGCAGCCAATCCGGACAGGAGGAAAAACTGTTTTTT
TRBD2	TRBV25-1	13	TRBJ2-5	few	CASSFGTRETQYF	TGTGCCAGCAGTTTTGGGACTAGGGAGACCCAGTACTTC
.	TRBV10-1	13	TRBJ1-2	.	CASSEGRDYGYTF	TGCGCCAGCAGTGAGGGCAGGGACTATGGCTACACCTTC
.	TRBV5-1	16	TRBJ2-6	.	CASTTGRLAGANVLTF	TGCGCCAGCACCACTGGAAGACTAGCTGGGGCCAACGTCCTGACTTTC
TRBD1	TRBV20-1	14	TRBJ1-5	.	CSATTGVGNQPQHF	TGCAGTGCTACCACAGGGGTCGGCAATCAGCCCCAGCATTTT
TRBD2	TRBV9	16	TRBJ2-7	.	CASSPIGASGSYEQYF	TGTGCCAGCAGCCCCATCGGGGCTAGCGGATCCTACGAGCAGTACTTC
.	TRBV29-1	13	TRBJ1-2	many	CSVEEGLRGGYTF	TGCAGCGTTGAGGAGGGATTGCGTGGTGGCTACACCTTC
.	TRBV4-3	13	TRBJ1-6	few	CASSQDVRGPLHF	TGCGCCAGCAGCCAAGATGTACGGGGACCCCTCCACTTT
.	TRBV5-1	14	TRBJ1-5	many	CASSAGGDNQPQHF	TGCGCCAGCAGCGCCGGGGGGGACAATCAGCCCCAGCATTTT
.	TRBV19	13	TRBJ1-5	many	CASSNRGSQPQHF	TGTGCCAGTAGTAATAGGGGAAGTCAGCCCCAGCATTTT
TRBD1	TRBV18	15	TRBJ1-5	many	CASSPDRGRDQPQHF	TGTGCCAGCTCCCCAGACAGGGGGCGCGATCAGCCCCAGCATTTT
.	TRBV5-1	14	TRBJ2-7	.	CASSERAVGYEQYF	TGCGCCAGCAGTGAGCGGGCAGTAGGCTACGAGCAGTACTTC
TRBD1	TRBV7-9	16	TRBJ2-2	.	CASSKDRGQNTGELFF	TGTGCCAGCAGCAAAGACAGGGGGCAAAACACCGGGGAGCTGTTTTTT